A single sample gave rise to the 25 T cell receptor beta chains below, sequenced in a study of control samples from healthy donors and cancer patients. The repertoire was sequenced with immunoSEQ multiplex PCR; TCRdb's copy has only in-frame clones and lacks some. Among about 81,000 clones listed, about 94% were seen once. The sample was blood. The receptors were sampled from a woman aged 18 to 35 in good health.

J is TRBJ1-4 and V is TRBV6-1; perhaps TRBD1 as D (5 bases). With 7 bases removed from V and 4 bases from J, the gap between germline ends came to 16 bases. The CDR3 covers 15 residues. CDR1 and CDR2 (germline): MNHNS, SASEGT. This CDR3 is CASTPKGLSNEKLFF. In nucleotides, the CDR3 is TGTGCCAGCACCCCTAAGGGACTGAGTAATGAAAAACTGTTTTTT.

The gene calls are TRBV7-2 and TRBJ2-1; TRBD2 is a possible D gene (6 bases). This CDR3 is built from 13 residues. Germline-derived CDR1 and CDR2 are SGHTA and FQGNSA. Trimming took off 4 bases at V and 7 bases at J, with 11 bases between the two ends. CDR3 loop: CASSWGRRNEQFF. CDR3 nucleotides: TGTGCCAGCAGCTGGGGGAGGCGAAATGAGCAGTTCTTC. Combining the CDR3 with reference TRBV7-2 and TRBJ2-1 gives the whole variable domain GAGVSQSPSNKVTEKGKDVELRCDPISGHTALYWYRQSLGQGLEFLIYFQGNSAPDKSGLPSDRFSAERTGGSVSTLTIQRTQQEDSAVYLCASSWGRRNEQFFGPGTRLTVL.

The chain recombines TRBV29-1 with TRBJ2-1; weak D call: TRBD2 (5 bases). The germline V gene has CDR1 SQVTM and CDR2 ANQGSEA. The CDR3 spans 10 residues. Trimming shortened V by 7 bases and J by 8 bases, and 9 bases separated the two germline ends. CDR3 nucleotide sequence: TGCAGCGGAGGAGCGGATGAGCAGTTCTTC. It specifies CSGGADEQFF.

The V call is TRBV29-1, the J call TRBJ2-2; TRBD2 is a possible D gene (7 bases). Between the trimmed V and J ends, which lost 7 bases and 4 bases, there was a span of 10 bases. Germline CDR1 reads SQVTM; CDR2 reads ANQGSEA. The length of the CDR3 is 12 residues. CDR3 loop: CSGGGGTGELFF. The CDR3 nucleotides are TGCAGCGGGGGAGGGGGCACCGGGGAGCTGTTTTTT.

V usage is TRBV5-4 and J usage is TRBJ2-1, with 7 bases identical to TRBD2. This CDR3 comprises 18 residues. J gave up 0 bases and V 0 bases, and 9 bases lay outside the gene matches. CDR1 is SGHNT and CDR2 is YYREEE in the germline V gene (reference sequence). The CDR3 DNA follows: TGTGCCAGCAGCTTGGGTTTCTCGGGACTATCCTCCTACAATGAGCAGTTCTTC. Translation gives CASSLGFSGLSSYNEQFF. The whole variable domain, remainder taken from reference TRBV5-4 and TRBJ2-1, is ETGVTQSPTHLIKTRGQQVTLRCSSQSGHNTVSWYQQALGQGPQFIFQYYREEENGRGNFPPRFSGLQFPNYSSELNVNALELDDSALYLCASSLGFSGLSSYNEQFFGPGTRLTVL.

The chain has TRBV9 and TRBJ2-2, with no clear D. Germline V lookup: CDR1 SGDLS, CDR2 YYNGEE. V was clipped by 0 bases and J by 0 bases, with 15 bases between them. This CDR3 has 18 residues. In DNA form, the CDR3 reads TGTGCCAGCAGCGTAGCTCTTTTGGATTTCGCGAACACCGGGGAGCTGTTTTTT. It encodes CASSVALLDFANTGELFF. Full variable domain (rest looked up from reference TRBV9 and TRBJ2-2): DSGVTQTPKHLITATGQRVTLRCSPRSGDLSVYWYQQSLDQGLQFLIQYYNGEERAKGNILERFSAQQFPDLHSELNLSSLELGDSALYFCASSVALLDFANTGELFFGEGSRLTVL.

The CDR3 sequence: CASSPPGQGGSTEAFF. The DNA of the CDR3 is TGTGCCAGCAGCCCCCCGGGGCAGGGCGGCAGCACTGAAGCTTTCTTT. The J gene is TRBJ1-1, the V gene TRBV7-9; TRBD1 might be the D (5 bases). V dropped 5 bases and J dropped 4 bases, with 20 bases sitting between them. This CDR3 is 16 amino acids long. The germline gives CDR1 SEHNR, CDR2 FQNEAQ (reference sequence).

This clone was seen once. The V gene is TRBV3-1 (or the pseudogene TRBV3-2), the J gene TRBJ1-5; 7 nucleotides line up with TRBD1. This CDR3 has 19 residues. CDR1 and CDR2 (germline): LGHDT, YNNKEL (reference sequence). Losses at the gene ends were 4 bases for V and 0 bases for J; bases not matched to a gene: 15. The CDR3, as DNA: TGTGCCAGCAGCCCTGACAGGGACCTTGGAGGCCTTAGCAATCAGCCCCAGCATTTT. It codes for CASSPDRDLGGLSNQPQHF.

DNA of the CDR3: TGTGCCAGCAGCTTAGACATCGGGCTTTCTCTTACGGGCTACACCTTC. It encodes CASSLDIGLSLTGYTF. The rearrangement links TRBV11-2 to TRBJ1-2; no clear D. The V end lost 0 bases, the J end lost 8 bases, and 19 bases lay between the germline ends. The CDR3 runs 16 residues. CDR1 SGHAT and CDR2 FQNNGV come from the germline V gene.

V gene TRBV27 combines with J gene TRBJ1-5; TRBD1 is a possible D gene (5 bases). CDR3 length: 16 residues. Trimming took 0 bases from V and 6 from J, leaving 15 bases between them. The germline CDR1 and CDR2 sequences are MNHEY and SMNVEV (reference sequence). The CDR3 coding sequence is TGTGCCAGCAGTTTATCAGGGGCTCAGAGGGGTCAGCCCCAGCATTTT. This translates into CASSLSGAQRGQPQHF.

The chain has TRBV28 and TRBJ1-3; D call uncertain. This CDR3 comprises 14 residues. The V end lost 3 bases, the J end lost 4 bases, and 10 bases lay between the germline ends. Germline V gene lookup returns CDR1 MDHEN and CDR2 SYDVKM. CDR3 region: CASSLEYPGNTIYF. For the CDR3, the DNA is TGTGCCAGCAGTTTGGAGTATCCCGGAAACACCATATATTTT.

This clone occurred a few times. V is TRBV4-1 and J is TRBJ1-6; D remains ambiguous. Germline V CDR1 and CDR2: MGHRA, YSYEKL. V lost 0 bases and J 6 bases, leaving 6 bases between the germline ends. This CDR3 is built from 14 residues. The CDR3 here is CASSQDSGNSPLHF. The CDR3 DNA reads as TGCGCCAGCAGCCAAGACAGTGGTAATTCACCCCTCCACTTT.

A single count supports this clone. The genes are TRBV20-1 and TRBJ2-3, with TRBD1 matching over 10 bases. Trimming removed 3 bases from V and 0 bases from J; junction bases left unmatched: 12. CDR3 size: 18 residues. CDR1 is DFQATT, CDR2 SNEGSKA, per germline (reference sequence). The CDR3 loop reads CSASILTRTGGSTDTQYF. The CDR3 coding sequence is TGCAGTGCTAGTATCCTCACGAGGACAGGGGGTAGCACAGATACGCAGTATTTT.

The rearrangement joins TRBV20-1 to TRBJ1-6; D might be TRBD1 (6 bases). Trimming removed 3 bases at V and 5 bases at J, with 14 bases between. This CDR3 has 15 residues. Germline V lookup: CDR1 DFQATT, CDR2 SNEGSKA (reference sequence). This CDR3 reads CSASLQGWDNSPLHF. DNA for the CDR3: TGCAGTGCTAGTCTACAGGGCTGGGATAATTCACCCCTCCACTTT.

The genes are TRBV9 and TRBJ2-5; D is undetermined. The CDR3 is 14 amino acids. Germline V gene sequence: CDR1 SGDLS, CDR2 YYNGEE. V dropped 4 bases and J dropped 3 bases, with 13 bases sitting between them. For the CDR3, the DNA is TGTGCCAGCAGCCCTCCAGGCCAAAAAGAGACCCAGTACTTC. Amino acids: CASSPPGQKETQYF.

In nucleotides, the CDR3 is TGTGCCAGCAGCCAAGGTGGAGGGGCGAATCAGCCCCAGCATTTT. Protein product: CASSQGGGANQPQHF. The chain links TRBV3-1 (or the pseudogene TRBV3-2) to TRBJ1-5; tentative D call: TRBD1 (5 bases). Between the trimmed V and J ends, which lost 1 base and 4 bases, there was a span of 11 bases. The CDR3 is 15 residues long. CDR1 is LGHDT, CDR2 YNNKEL, per germline (reference sequence).

This sequence joins TRBV6-1 and TRBJ1-1; D not certain. The length of the CDR3 is 13 residues. The germline V gene encodes CDR1 MNHNS and CDR2 SASEGT. The germline V and J ends were trimmed by 3 bases and 1 base, with 6 bases remaining between them. Here the CDR3 reads CASSDKANTEAFF. The CDR3 nucleotides read TGTGCCAGCAGTGATAAAGCGAACACTGAAGCTTTCTTT.

This clone was picked up many times. V and J are TRBV6-4 and TRBJ2-1, with 12 positions matching TRBD2. Germline V gene sequence: CDR1 MRHNA, CDR2 SNTAGT. This CDR3 is built from 17 residues. Trimming at V came to 3 bases and at J to 9 bases, leaving 12 bases not matched to a gene. Written as DNA, the CDR3 is TGTGCCAGCAGTGAAACACGACTAGCGGGAGATGTGGGTGAGCAGTTCTTC. Its translation: CASSETRLAGDVGEQFF.

CDR3 sequence (DNA): TGCAGTGCTAGTTTGAGCAGGACCAACCAAGAGACCCAGTACTTC. This gives the protein CSASLSRTNQETQYF. This rearrangement joins TRBV20-1 to TRBJ2-5, with D unresolved. With 3 bases removed from V and 0 bases from J, the gap between germline ends came to 14 bases. The length of the CDR3 is 15 residues. Germline CDR1 and CDR2: DFQATT and SNEGSKA (reference sequence).

The V and J genes are TRBV9 and TRBJ2-5, with 9 positions matching TRBD2. The CDR3 loop spans 15 amino acids. CDR1 and CDR2 from the germline V gene are SGDLS and YYNGEE. The junction had 10 bases not matched to a gene; V was cut back by 5 bases and J by 5 bases. The CDR3 sequence: CASSHSGGGGETQYF. The CDR3 region has the DNA TGTGCCAGCAGTCATAGCGGGGGCGGGGGGGAGACCCAGTACTTC.

V and J are TRBV7-9 and TRBJ2-7; 8 positions match TRBD1. J gave up 1 base and V 5 bases, and 4 bases lay outside the gene matches. The CDR3 has 14 residues. CDR1 and CDR2 (germline): SEHNR, FQNEAQ (reference sequence). The CDR3 region is CASSHTGGSYEQYF. In nucleotides, the CDR3 is TGTGCCAGCAGCCACACAGGGGGGTCCTACGAGCAGTACTTC.

The V and J genes are TRBV19 and TRBJ2-1; D may be TRBD2 (5 bases). Germline CDR1 LNHDA, CDR2 SQIVND (reference sequence). The CDR3 consists of 14 residues. Trimming took 10 bases from V and 6 from J, leaving 19 bases between them. CDR3 loop: CATKSEGEVNEQFF. The CDR3 DNA reads as TGTGCCACCAAATCCGAGGGTGAGGTCAATGAGCAGTTCTTC.

The rearrangement links TRBV4-3 to TRBJ1-2; 7 nucleotides line up with TRBD1. V lost 3 bases to trimming and J lost 5 bases; unmatched junction nucleotides: 6. The germline V gene encodes CDR1 LGHNA and CDR2 YSLEER. CDR3 size: 14 residues. The CDR3, as DNA: TGCGCCAGCAGCCAGGGGACAGCCAGTTATGGCTACACCTTC. Its translation is CASSQGTASYGYTF.

The chain links TRBV28 to TRBJ2-3; 11 bases match TRBD2. Germline V CDR1 and CDR2: MDHEN, SYDVKM. This CDR3 is 19 amino acids long. Trimming removed 7 bases from V and 10 bases from J; junction bases left unmatched: 25. CDR3 coding DNA: TGTGCCAGCAAAGCAGTGACTACTAGCGGGGGTTTGTTGAGGGGTTCGCAGTATTTT. Residues: CASKAVTTSGGLLRGSQYF.

The chain combines TRBV19 with TRBJ1-4, with TRBD1 matching 7 bases. There are 15 residues in the CDR3. The V segment lost 6 bases and the J segment 5 bases; nucleotides outside the gene matches: 9. Germline V gives CDR1 LNHDA, CDR2 SQIVND (reference sequence). The CDR3 spells CASSRPGQSNEKLFF. DNA for the CDR3: TGTGCCAGTAGCCGGCCGGGACAGTCAAATGAAAAACTGTTTTTT.